These 10 T cell receptor beta chains came from one sample sequenced in a study of blood T cell repertoires in COVID-19. Generated by immunoSEQ multiplex PCR, the TCRdb table keeps only in-frame clones and is missing some. The sample includes 60,000 to 75,000 clones, about 82% of them seen just once. Sample: peripheral blood. All receptors come from a human donor in a cohort sampled during active COVID-19.

The V call is TRBV19, the J call TRBJ1-4, with D hard to call. CDR3 length equals 14 residues. From germline, CDR1 is LNHDA and CDR2 SQIVND (reference sequence). The V end was cut by 6 bases, the J end by 0 bases, with 8 bases between. CDR3 protein: CASRAETTNEKLFF. Written as DNA, the CDR3 is TGTGCCAGTAGGGCAGAAACAACTAATGAAAAACTGTTTTTT.

This chain joins TRBV6-6 and TRBJ2-5, with 8 bases that match TRBD2. V lost 5 bases to trimming and J lost 7 bases; unmatched junction nucleotides: 6. The CDR3 has 13 amino acids. CDR1 and CDR2 (germline): MNHNY, SVGAGI (reference sequence). Here the CDR3 DNA reads TGTGCCAGCAGTCCGGGACTAGGTGGGACCCAGTACTTC. This translates into CASSPGLGGTQYF.

This chain uses TRBV5-4 with TRBJ2-4; D is perhaps TRBD1 (6 bases). V was cut by 2 bases and J by 5 bases, with 11 bases left in between. Germline CDR1 and CDR2: SGHNT and YYREEE (reference sequence). CDR3 length: 14 residues. The CDR3 region is CASSFTGTQNIQYF. CDR3 nucleotide sequence: TGTGCCAGCAGCTTTACAGGGACCCAAAACATTCAGTACTTC.

This sequence joins TRBV9 and TRBJ1-1; D uncertain. CDR3 length equals 14 residues. The germline V gene has CDR1 SGDLS and CDR2 YYNGEE. The germline V and J ends were trimmed by 4 bases and 2 bases, with 12 bases remaining between them. The CDR3 DNA follows: TGTGCCAGCAGCCTCACAGCTTACAACACTGAAGCTTTCTTT. Its translation: CASSLTAYNTEAFF.

The chain uses TRBV5-1 and TRBJ2-7, with D possibly being TRBD1 (6 bases). In germline, CDR1 is SGHRS, CDR2 YFSETQ. The CDR3 has 14 amino acids. Trimming pared 6 bases from V and 0 bases from J, leaving 13 bases between. CDR3 sequence (DNA): TGCGCCAGCAACCGGGACACATTCTCCTACGAGCAGTACTTC. Translation gives CASNRDTFSYEQYF.

The chain couples TRBV7-2 to TRBJ1-6; TRBD1 is a possible D gene (6 bases). The ends were cut back, 10 bases at V and 5 bases at J, with 15 bases in the middle. CDR3 length: 14 residues. CDR1 is SGHTA and CDR2 is FQGNSA in the germline V gene. The CDR3 protein is CATRGIDHNSPLHF. CDR3 nucleotides: TGTGCCACTAGGGGGATTGACCATAATTCACCCCTCCACTTT.

The gene calls are TRBV12-5 and TRBJ2-1; tentative D call: TRBD2 (7 bases). This CDR3 contains 12 residues. Germline V lookup: CDR1 LGHNT, CDR2 FRNRAP. V was shortened by 7 bases and J by 9 bases, with 13 bases between the two germline ends. CDR3 sequence: CASATGGREQFF. For the CDR3, the DNA is TGTGCTAGTGCCACGGGGGGCCGTGAGCAGTTCTTC.

This clone has more than one count but fewer than ten. The genes are TRBV11-2 and TRBJ1-5, with D tentatively TRBD1 (5 bases). V gave up 5 bases and J gave up 4 bases, with 15 bases separating them. Germline CDR1 reads SGHAT; CDR2 reads FQNNGV. CDR3 length: 15 residues. CDR3 in amino acids: CASSQYTGLNQPQHF. The DNA of the CDR3 is TGTGCCAGCAGCCAATACACAGGTCTTAATCAGCCCCAGCATTTT.

This clone was observed a few times. The gene calls are TRBV6-5 and TRBJ1-2, with unresolved D. CDR3 size: 15 residues. The V end was cut by 5 bases, the J end by 8 bases, with 21 bases between. In germline, CDR1 is MNHEY, CDR2 SVGAGI. The CDR3 protein is CASSTRGGPLRGYTF. In DNA form, the CDR3 reads TGTGCCAGCAGTACCCGTGGAGGGCCCCTTAGGGGCTACACCTTC.

This rearrangement joins TRBV9 to TRBJ2-3, with TRBD1 matching 7 bases. This CDR3 spans 16 amino acids. From germline, CDR1 is SGDLS and CDR2 YYNGEE. The V and J ends lost 3 bases and 0 bases, in that order; junction bases with no gene match: 7. In DNA, the CDR3 is TGTGCCAGCAGCGCTAAAACAGGGGCAAGCACAGATACGCAGTATTTT. Its protein product is CASSAKTGASTDTQYF.